This T cell receptor (beta chain) was recorded in a study of cytomegalovirus exposure and HLA in healthy donors. In the PCR, 60 Vbeta and 13 Jbeta primers were used. Data came from immunoSEQ multiplex PCR; TCRdb stores just in-frame clones and leaves some out. This sample has about 190,000 clones, with about four fifths found just once. Trimming cost V 5 bases and J 2 bases; bases outside gene matches: 8. The V gene's germline CDR1 is SGHVS and CDR2 FNYEAQ. This CDR3 contains 15 residues. This TCR was recovered from a man between 18 and 35 years old in good health and CMV-seronegative. This rearrangement joins TRBV7-6 to TRBJ1-1, with 7 bases matching TRBD1. The sample comprised PBMCs. CDR3 DNA: TGTGCCAGCAGCATTGGGACAGAAATTAACACTGAAGCTTTCTTT. As protein: CASSIGTEINTEAFF.